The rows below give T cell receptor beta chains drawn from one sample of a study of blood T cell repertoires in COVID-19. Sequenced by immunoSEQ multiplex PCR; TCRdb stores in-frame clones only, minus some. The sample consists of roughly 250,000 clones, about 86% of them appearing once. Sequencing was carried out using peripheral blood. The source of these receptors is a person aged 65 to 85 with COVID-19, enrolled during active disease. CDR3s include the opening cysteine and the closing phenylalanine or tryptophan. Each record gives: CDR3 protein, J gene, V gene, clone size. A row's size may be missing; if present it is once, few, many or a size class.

CDR3aa: CATRQGRSNQPQHF; j_gene: TRBJ1-5; v_gene: TRBV27; abundance: -
CDR3aa: CASSPVNSYNSPLHF; j_gene: TRBJ1-6; v_gene: TRBV6-5; abundance: -
CDR3aa: CASSLGQRQTQYF; j_gene: TRBJ2-5; v_gene: TRBV7-3; abundance: -
CDR3aa: CASSLERGPDEQFF; j_gene: TRBJ2-1; v_gene: TRBV5-1; abundance: -
CDR3aa: CASSSGQGDTGELFF; j_gene: TRBJ2-2; v_gene: TRBV5-1; abundance: -
CDR3aa: CASSLSMNEKLFF; j_gene: TRBJ1-4; v_gene: TRBV28; abundance: -
CDR3aa: CASGRGYEQYF; j_gene: TRBJ2-7; v_gene: TRBV5-5; abundance: -
CDR3aa: CATNRDFNQPQHF; j_gene: TRBJ1-5; v_gene: TRBV28; abundance: -
CDR3aa: CASSLVVAGENEQFF; j_gene: TRBJ2-1; v_gene: TRBV5-1; abundance: -
CDR3aa: CASSQGGLAGLYNEQYF; j_gene: TRBJ2-7; v_gene: TRBV14; abundance: -
CDR3aa: CASSPSTGGRNEQFF; j_gene: TRBJ2-1; v_gene: TRBV4-3; abundance: few
CDR3aa: CASRPSLAASYEQFF; j_gene: TRBJ2-1; v_gene: TRBV11-1; abundance: -
CDR3aa: CASAGGVTGELFF; j_gene: TRBJ2-2; v_gene: TRBV7-3; abundance: few
CDR3aa: CASSWGQTTNEKLFF; j_gene: TRBJ1-4; v_gene: TRBV18; abundance: once
CDR3aa: CSVSTSGGYEQYF; j_gene: TRBJ2-7; v_gene: TRBV29-1; abundance: once
CDR3aa: CANGHDSFGTGGEDTQYF; j_gene: TRBJ2-3; v_gene: TRBV27; abundance: -
CDR3aa: CASKPGQGASSEQYF; j_gene: TRBJ2-7; v_gene: TRBV6-5; abundance: -
CDR3aa: CASSAAVRTGGSNSPLHF; j_gene: TRBJ1-6; v_gene: TRBV6-1; abundance: -
CDR3aa: CASSYSTNTEAFF; j_gene: TRBJ1-1; v_gene: TRBV11-3; abundance: -